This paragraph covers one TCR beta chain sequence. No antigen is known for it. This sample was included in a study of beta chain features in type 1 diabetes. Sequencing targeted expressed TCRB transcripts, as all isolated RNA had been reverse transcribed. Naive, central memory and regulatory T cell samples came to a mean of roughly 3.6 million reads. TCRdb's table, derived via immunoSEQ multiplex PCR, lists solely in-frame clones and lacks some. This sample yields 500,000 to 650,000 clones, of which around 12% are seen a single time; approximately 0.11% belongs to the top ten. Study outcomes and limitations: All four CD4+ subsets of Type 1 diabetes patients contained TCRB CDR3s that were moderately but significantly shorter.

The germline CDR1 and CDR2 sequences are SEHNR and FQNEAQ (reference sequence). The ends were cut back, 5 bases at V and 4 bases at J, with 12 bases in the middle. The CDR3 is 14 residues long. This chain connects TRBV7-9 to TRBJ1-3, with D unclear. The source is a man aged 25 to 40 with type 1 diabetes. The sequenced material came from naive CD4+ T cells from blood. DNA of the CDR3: TGTGCCAGCAGCCCGGGATACTCGGGAAACACCATATATTTT. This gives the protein CASSPGYSGNTIYF.